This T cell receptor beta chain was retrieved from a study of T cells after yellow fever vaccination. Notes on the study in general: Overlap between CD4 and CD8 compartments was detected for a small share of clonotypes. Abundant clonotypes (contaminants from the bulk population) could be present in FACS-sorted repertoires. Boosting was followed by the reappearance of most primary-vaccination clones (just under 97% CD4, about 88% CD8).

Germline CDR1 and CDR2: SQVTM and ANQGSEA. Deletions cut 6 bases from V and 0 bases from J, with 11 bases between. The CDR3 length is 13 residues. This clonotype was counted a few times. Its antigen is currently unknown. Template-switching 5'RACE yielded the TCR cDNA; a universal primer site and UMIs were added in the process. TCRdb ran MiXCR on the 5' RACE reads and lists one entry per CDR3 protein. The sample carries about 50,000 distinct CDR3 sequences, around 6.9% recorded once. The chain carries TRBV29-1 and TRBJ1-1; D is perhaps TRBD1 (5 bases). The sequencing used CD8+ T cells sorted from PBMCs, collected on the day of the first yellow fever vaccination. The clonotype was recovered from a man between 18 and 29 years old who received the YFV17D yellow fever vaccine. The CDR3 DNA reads TGCAGCGTCACGGACACCATGAACACTGAAGCTTTCTTT. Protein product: CSVTDTMNTEAFF.